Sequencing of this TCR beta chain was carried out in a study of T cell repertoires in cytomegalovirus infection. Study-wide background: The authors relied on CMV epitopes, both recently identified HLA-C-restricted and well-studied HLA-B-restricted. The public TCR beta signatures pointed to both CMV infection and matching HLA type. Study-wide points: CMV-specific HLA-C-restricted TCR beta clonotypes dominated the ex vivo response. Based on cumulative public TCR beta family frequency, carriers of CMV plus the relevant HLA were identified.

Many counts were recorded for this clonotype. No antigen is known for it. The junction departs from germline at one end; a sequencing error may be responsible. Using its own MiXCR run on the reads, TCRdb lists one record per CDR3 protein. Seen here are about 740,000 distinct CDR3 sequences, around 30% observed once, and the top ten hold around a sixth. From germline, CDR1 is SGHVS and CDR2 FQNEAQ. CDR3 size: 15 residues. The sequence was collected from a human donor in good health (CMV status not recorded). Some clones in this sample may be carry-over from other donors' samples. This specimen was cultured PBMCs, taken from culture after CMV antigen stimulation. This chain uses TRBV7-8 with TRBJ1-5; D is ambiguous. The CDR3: CASSLATASNQPQHF. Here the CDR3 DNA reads TGTGCCAGCAGCCTAGCTACGGCTAGCAATCAGCCCCAGCATTTT.